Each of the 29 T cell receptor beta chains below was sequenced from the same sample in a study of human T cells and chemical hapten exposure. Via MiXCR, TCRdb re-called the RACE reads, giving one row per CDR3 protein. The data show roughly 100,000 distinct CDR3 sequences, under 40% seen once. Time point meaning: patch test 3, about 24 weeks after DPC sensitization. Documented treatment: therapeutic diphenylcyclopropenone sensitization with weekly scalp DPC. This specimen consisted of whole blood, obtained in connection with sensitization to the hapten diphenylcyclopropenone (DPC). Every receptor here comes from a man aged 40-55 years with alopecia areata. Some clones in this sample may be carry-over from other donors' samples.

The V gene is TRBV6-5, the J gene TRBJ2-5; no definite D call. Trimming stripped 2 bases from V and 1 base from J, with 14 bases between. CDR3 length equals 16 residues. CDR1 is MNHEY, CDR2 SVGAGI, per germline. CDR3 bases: TGTGCCAGCAGTTACGACACCTCTTTACCCCAAGAGACCCAGTACTTC. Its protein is CASSYDTSLPQETQYF.

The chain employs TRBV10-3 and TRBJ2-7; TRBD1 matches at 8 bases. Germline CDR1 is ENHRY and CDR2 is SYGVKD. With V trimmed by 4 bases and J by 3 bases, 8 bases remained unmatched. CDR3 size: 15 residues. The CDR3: CAISGGQVVHYEQYF. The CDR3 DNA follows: TGTGCCATCAGTGGGGGACAGGTTGTCCACTACGAGCAGTACTTC.

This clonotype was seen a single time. Here the CDR3 reads CASSGGGSPYEQYV. The CDR3 coding sequence is TGTGCCAGCAGTGGGGGAGGGAGCCCCTACGAGCAGTACGTC. The rearrangement joins TRBV2 to TRBJ2-7, with TRBD2 matching 7 bases. V gave up 4 bases and J gave up 2 bases; unmatched junction bases: 5. The CDR3 consists of 14 residues. Germline loops: CDR1 SNHLY, CDR2 FYNNEI.

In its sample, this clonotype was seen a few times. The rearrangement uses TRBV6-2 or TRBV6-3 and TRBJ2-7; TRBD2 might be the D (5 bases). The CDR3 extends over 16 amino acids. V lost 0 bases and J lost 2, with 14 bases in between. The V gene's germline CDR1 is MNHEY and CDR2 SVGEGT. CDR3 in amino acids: CASSYSSGMNAYEQYF. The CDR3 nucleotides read TGTGCCAGCAGTTACTCCTCCGGGATGAACGCCTACGAGCAGTACTTC.

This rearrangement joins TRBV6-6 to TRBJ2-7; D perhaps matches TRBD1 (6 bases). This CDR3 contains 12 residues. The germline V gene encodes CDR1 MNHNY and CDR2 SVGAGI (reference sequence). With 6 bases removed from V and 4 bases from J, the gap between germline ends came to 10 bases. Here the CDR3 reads CASSLDRYEQYV. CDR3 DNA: TGTGCCAGCAGCCTCGACAGGTACGAGCAGTACGTC.

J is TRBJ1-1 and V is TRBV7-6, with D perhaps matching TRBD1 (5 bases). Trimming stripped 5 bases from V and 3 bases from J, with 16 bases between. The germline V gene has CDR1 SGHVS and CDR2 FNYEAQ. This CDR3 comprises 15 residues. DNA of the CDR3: TGTGCCAGCAGCCATTCATGGGGGGTGGACACTGAAGCTTTCTTT. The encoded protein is CASSHSWGVDTEAFF.

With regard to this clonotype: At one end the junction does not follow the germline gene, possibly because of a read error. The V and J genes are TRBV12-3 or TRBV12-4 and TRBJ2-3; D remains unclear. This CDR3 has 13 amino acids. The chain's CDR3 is CASRLDSTDTQYF. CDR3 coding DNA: TGTGCCAGCAGATTAGACAGCACAGATACGCAGTATTTT.

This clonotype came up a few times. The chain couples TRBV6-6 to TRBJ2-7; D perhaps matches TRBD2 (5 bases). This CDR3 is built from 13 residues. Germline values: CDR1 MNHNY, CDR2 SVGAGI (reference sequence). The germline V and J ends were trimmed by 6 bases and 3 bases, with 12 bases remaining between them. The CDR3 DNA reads TGTGCCAGCAGCCCTGGACTGAACTACGAGCAGTACGTC. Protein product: CASSPGLNYEQYV.

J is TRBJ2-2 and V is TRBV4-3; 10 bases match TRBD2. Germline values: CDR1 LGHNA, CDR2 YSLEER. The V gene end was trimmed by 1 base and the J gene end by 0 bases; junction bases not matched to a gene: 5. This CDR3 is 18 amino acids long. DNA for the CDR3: TGCGCCAGCAGCCAAGGTCTAGCGGGAGTCTCGAACACCGGGGAGCTGTTTTTT. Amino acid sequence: CASSQGLAGVSNTGELFF.

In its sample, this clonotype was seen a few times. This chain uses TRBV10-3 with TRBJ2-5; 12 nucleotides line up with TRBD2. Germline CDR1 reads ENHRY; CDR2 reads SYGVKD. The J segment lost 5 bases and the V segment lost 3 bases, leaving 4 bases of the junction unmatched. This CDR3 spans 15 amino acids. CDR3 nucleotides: TGTGCCATCAGTGAAGGGCTAGCGGGAGGGGAGACCCAGTACTTC. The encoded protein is CAISEGLAGGETQYF.

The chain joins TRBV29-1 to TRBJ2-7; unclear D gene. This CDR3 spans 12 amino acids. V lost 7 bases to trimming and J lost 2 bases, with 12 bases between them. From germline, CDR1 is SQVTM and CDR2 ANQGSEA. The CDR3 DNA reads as TGCAGCGACCTAAAGGCCGCCTACGAGCAGTACTTC. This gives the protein CSDLKAAYEQYF.

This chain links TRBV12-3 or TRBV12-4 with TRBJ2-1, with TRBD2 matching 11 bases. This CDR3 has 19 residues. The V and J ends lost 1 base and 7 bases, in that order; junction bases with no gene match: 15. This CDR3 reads CASSLVIAGGPGVLNEQFF. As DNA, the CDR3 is TGTGCCAGCAGTTTAGTCATAGCGGGAGGGCCTGGGGTCTTGAATGAGCAGTTCTTC.

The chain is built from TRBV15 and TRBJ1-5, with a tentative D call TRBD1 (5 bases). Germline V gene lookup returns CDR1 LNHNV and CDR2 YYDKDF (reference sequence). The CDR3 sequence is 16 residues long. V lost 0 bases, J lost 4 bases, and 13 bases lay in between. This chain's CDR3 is CATSRDQGERNQPQHF. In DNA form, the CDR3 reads TGTGCCACCAGCAGAGATCAAGGGGAGAGGAATCAGCCCCAGCATTTT.

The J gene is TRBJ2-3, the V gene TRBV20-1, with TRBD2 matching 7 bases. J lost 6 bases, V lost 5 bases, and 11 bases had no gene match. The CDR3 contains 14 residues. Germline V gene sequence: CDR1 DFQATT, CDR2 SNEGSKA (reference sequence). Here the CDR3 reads CSAYGLVVSDTQYF. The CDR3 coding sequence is TGCAGTGCTTACGGACTAGTTGTGTCGGATACGCAGTATTTT.

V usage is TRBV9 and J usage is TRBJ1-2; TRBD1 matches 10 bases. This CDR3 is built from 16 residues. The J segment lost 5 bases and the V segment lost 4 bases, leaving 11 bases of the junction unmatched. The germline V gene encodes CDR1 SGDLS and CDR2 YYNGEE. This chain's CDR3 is CASSPRDRGEFYGYTF. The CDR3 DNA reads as TGTGCCAGCAGCCCCAGGGACAGGGGTGAATTTTATGGCTACACCTTC.

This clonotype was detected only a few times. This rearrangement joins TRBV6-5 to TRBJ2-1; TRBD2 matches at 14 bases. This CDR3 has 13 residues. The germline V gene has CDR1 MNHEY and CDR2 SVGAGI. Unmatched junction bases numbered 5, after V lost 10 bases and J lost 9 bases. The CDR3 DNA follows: TGTGCCACCGGGACTAGCGGGAGTGTTGAGCAGTTCTTC. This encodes CATGTSGSVEQFF.

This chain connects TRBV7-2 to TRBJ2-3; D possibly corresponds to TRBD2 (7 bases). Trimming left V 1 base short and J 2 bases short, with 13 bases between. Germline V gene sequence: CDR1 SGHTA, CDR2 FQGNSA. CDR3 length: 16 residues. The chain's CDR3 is CASSLVAGAVTDTQYF. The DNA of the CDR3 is TGTGCCAGCAGCTTAGTTGCGGGGGCAGTCACAGATACGCAGTATTTT. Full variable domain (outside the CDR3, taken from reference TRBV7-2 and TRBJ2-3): GAGVSQSPSNKVTEKGKDVELRCDPISGHTALYWYRQSLGQGLEFLIYFQGNSAPDKSGLPSDRFSAERTGGSVSTLTIQRTQQEDSAVYLCASSLVAGAVTDTQYFGPGTRLTVL.

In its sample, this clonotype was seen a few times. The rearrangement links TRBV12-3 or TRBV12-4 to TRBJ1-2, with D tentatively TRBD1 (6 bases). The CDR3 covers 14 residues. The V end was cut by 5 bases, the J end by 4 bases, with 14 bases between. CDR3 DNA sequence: TGTGCCAGCAGTCGAGGGGGGCTAACCTATGGCTACACCTTC. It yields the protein CASSRGGLTYGYTF.

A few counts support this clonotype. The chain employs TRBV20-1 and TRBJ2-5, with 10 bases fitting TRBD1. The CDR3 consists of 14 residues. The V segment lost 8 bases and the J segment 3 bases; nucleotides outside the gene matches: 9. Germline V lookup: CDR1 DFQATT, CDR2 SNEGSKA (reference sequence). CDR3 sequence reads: CSRRTGGGEETQYF. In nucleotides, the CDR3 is TGCAGTAGGCGGACAGGGGGAGGGGAAGAGACCCAGTACTTC.

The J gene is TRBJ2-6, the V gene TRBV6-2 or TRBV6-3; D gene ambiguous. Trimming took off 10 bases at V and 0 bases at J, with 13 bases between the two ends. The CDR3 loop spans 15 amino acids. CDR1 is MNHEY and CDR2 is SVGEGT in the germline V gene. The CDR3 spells CATLEPDSGANVLTF. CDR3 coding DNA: TGTGCCACCTTGGAACCGGACTCTGGGGCCAACGTCCTGACTTTC.

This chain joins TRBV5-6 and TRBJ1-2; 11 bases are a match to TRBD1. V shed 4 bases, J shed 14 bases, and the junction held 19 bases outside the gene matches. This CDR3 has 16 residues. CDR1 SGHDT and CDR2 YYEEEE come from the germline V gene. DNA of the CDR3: TGTGCCAGCAGCACAGCCGGGACAGGGGGATATATGGCTATTACCTTC. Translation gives CASSTAGTGGYMAITF. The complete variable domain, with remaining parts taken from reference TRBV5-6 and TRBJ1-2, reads DAGVTQSPTHLIKTRGQQVTLRCSPKSGHDTVSWYQQALGQGPQFIFQYYEEEERQRGNFPDRFSGHQFPNYSSELNVNALLLGDSALYLCASSTAGTGGYMAITFGSGTRLTVV.

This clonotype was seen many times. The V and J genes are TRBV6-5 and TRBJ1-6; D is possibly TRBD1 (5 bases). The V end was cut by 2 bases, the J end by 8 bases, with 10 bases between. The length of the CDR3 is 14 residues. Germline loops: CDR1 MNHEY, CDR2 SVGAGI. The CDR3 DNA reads TGTGCCAGCAGTTACAGAAGGGGCGATTCACCCCTCCACTTT. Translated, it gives CASSYRRGDSPLHF.

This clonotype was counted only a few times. CDR3 amino acids: CSARTSGTDTQYF. The CDR3 DNA reads as TGCAGTGCTAGGACTAGCGGGACCGATACGCAGTATTTT. The chain recombines TRBV20-1 with TRBJ2-3; 11 bases agree with TRBD2. The germline V gene encodes CDR1 DFQATT and CDR2 SNEGSKA (reference sequence). V dropped 3 bases and J dropped 6; count of bases not matched to a gene: 2. This CDR3 is 13 amino acids long.

CDR3 sequence (DNA): TGCGCCAGCAGCCAAGATCGGGGTTTCTCTGGGGCCAACGTCCTGACTTTC. Residues: CASSQDRGFSGANVLTF. The rearrangement links TRBV4-3 to TRBJ2-6; TRBD2 might be the D (5 bases). The germline V and J ends were trimmed by 0 bases and 0 bases, with 9 bases remaining between them. Per the germline V gene, CDR1 is LGHNA and CDR2 is YSLEER. The CDR3 is 17 residues long.

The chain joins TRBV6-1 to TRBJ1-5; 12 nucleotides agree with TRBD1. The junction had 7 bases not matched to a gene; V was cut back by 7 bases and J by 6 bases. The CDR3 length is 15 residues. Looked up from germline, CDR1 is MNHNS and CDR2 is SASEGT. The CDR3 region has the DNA TGTGCCAGCATGACCGGGACAGGGGGCTTTCAGCCCCAGCATTTT. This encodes CASMTGTGGFQPQHF.

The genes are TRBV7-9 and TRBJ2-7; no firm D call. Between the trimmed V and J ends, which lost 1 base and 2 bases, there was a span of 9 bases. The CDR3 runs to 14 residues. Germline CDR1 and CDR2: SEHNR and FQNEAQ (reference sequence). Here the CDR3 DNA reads TGTGCCAGCAGCTTAGACTTCGGAACCTACGAGCAGTACGTC. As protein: CASSLDFGTYEQYV.

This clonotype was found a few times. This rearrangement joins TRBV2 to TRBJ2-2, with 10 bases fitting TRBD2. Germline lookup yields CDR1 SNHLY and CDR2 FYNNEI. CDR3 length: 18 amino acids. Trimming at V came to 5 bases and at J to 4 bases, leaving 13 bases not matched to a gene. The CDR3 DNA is TGTGCCAGCAGTCCTCGACTAGCGGGCCTAGCGAGCACCGGGGAGCTGTTTTTT. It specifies CASSPRLAGLASTGELFF.

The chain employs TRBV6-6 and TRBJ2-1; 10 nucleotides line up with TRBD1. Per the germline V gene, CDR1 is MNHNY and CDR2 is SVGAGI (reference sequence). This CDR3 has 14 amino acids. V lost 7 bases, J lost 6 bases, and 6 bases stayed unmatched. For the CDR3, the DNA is TGTGCCAGCAAAGCGAGGGACAGGGGCAATGAGCAGTTCTTC. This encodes CASKARDRGNEQFF.

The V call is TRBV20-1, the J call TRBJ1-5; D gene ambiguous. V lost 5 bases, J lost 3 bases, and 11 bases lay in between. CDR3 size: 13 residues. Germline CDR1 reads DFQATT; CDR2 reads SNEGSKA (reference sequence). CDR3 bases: TGCAGTGCTCAAGCGACGGCCAATCAGCCCCAGCATTTT. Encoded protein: CSAQATANQPQHF.